The 32 T cell receptor beta chains below were found in one sample sequenced in a study of T cells expressing NK-cell markers. TCRdb reanalyzed the 5' RACE reads, giving one entry per CDR3 protein sequence and no DNA. The sample features hundreds of thousands of distinct CDR3 sequences, with 5.2% in its top ten. Sequenced input: blood T cells: a sorted CD56 or NKG2C T cell subset, CD4+ or CD8+ T cells, or bulk PBMC T cells (not recorded which). All receptors come from a man aged 18 to 69 in good health.

The J gene is TRBJ1-2, the V gene TRBV5-1; TCRdb designates TRBD1, a call that cannot be tested without DNA. CDR3 length: 14 residues. Germline CDR1 and CDR2: SGHRS and YFSETQ. This CDR3 is CASSRTGDDYGYTF. Combining the CDR3 with reference TRBV5-1 and TRBJ1-2 gives the whole variable domain KAGVTQTPRYLIKTRGQQVTLSCSPISGHRSVSWYQQTPGQGLQFLFEYFSETQRNKGNFPGRFSGRQFSNSRSEMNVSTLELGDSALYLCASSRTGDDYGYTFGSGTRLTVV.

This chain uses TRBV5-4 with TRBJ2-5; TCRdb's D call of TRBD1 is untestable without DNA. This CDR3 is 15 amino acids long. The germline gives CDR1 SGHNT, CDR2 YYREEE (reference sequence). The CDR3: CASSGRQGGQETQYF.

The chain's CDR3 is CASSQEPGAYEQFF. This chain uses TRBV3-1 with TRBJ2-1. The CDR3 length is 14 residues. The germline CDR1 and CDR2 sequences are LGHDT and YNNKEL (reference sequence).

V gene TRBV3-1 combines with J gene TRBJ2-1; TCRdb picks TRBD1, but there is no DNA to check that call. Per the germline V gene, CDR1 is LGHDT and CDR2 is YNNKEL (reference sequence). The CDR3 sequence is 15 residues long. The CDR3 is CASSLQGSRGNEQFF.

The chain employs TRBV27 and TRBJ1-5. Germline loops: CDR1 MNHEY, CDR2 SMNVEV (reference sequence). The length of the CDR3 is 18 residues. The CDR3 protein is CASSFRSRGLYSNQPQHF.

The chain couples TRBV9 to TRBJ2-5; TCRdb's D call, TRBD1, is unchecked because there is no DNA. The germline V gene encodes CDR1 SGDLS and CDR2 YYNGEE. The CDR3 is 15 residues long. CDR3 in amino acids: CASSGREPGEETQYF. Combining the CDR3 with reference TRBV9 and TRBJ2-5 gives the whole variable domain DSGVTQTPKHLITATGQRVTLRCSPRSGDLSVYWYQQSLDQGLQFLIQYYNGEERAKGNILERFSAQQFPDLHSELNLSSLELGDSALYFCASSGREPGEETQYFGPGTRLLVL.

The V and J genes are TRBV20-1 and TRBJ1-6; TCRdb calls TRBD1, which cannot be checked without DNA. The CDR3 loop spans 13 amino acids. Germline V gene lookup returns CDR1 DFQATT and CDR2 SNEGSKA (reference sequence). The CDR3 loop reads CSATTGPDSPLHF.

The V and J genes are TRBV6-5 and TRBJ1-5. The CDR3 runs 14 residues. Germline assignment: CDR1 MNHEY and CDR2 SVGAGI. CDR3 residues: CASSYLAGSQPQHF.

The chain recombines TRBV5-5 with TRBJ2-5; TCRdb names TRBD2, which stays unverified in the absence of DNA. This CDR3 spans 17 amino acids. CDR1 is SGHKS, CDR2 YYEKEE, per germline (reference sequence). CDR3 protein: CASSEGLAGGPQETQYF. Drawing the rest from reference TRBV5-5 and TRBJ2-5, the complete variable domain is DAGVTQSPTHLIKTRGQQVTLRCSPISGHKSVSWYQQVLGQGPQFIFQYYEKEERGRGNFPDRFSARQFPNYSSELNVNALLLGDSALYLCASSEGLAGGPQETQYFGPGTRLLVL.

V usage is TRBV5-1 and J usage is TRBJ1-4; TCRdb lists TRBD1, though no DNA is available to test this call. The CDR3 runs 16 residues. The germline CDR1 and CDR2 sequences are SGHRS and YFSETQ. CDR3 sequence reads: CASSWGDRKGSEKLFF.

This chain connects TRBV7-2 to TRBJ2-1. The length of the CDR3 is 15 residues. The V gene's germline CDR1 is SGHTA and CDR2 FQGNSA. Here the CDR3 reads CASSLSVTGYNEQFF.

The rearrangement links TRBV7-2 to TRBJ2-1; TCRdb's D gene call, TRBD2, goes unchecked for lack of DNA. CDR3 length: 18 residues. Looked up from germline, CDR1 is SGHTA and CDR2 is FQGNSA. CDR3 in amino acids: CASSLAMRREPSYNEQFF.

The gene calls are TRBV19 and TRBJ1-5; TCRdb outputs TRBD1, but without DNA this stays unchecked. Germline-derived CDR1 and CDR2 are LNHDA and SQIVND (reference sequence). The CDR3 runs to 16 residues. The CDR3 spells CASSIAGTDSNQPQHF.

CDR3 region: CAISDSNGRTGELFF. This chain connects TRBV10-3 to TRBJ2-2; TCRdb lists TRBD1, though no DNA is available to test this call. Germline CDR1 reads ENHRY; CDR2 reads SYGVKD. The CDR3 is made up of 15 amino acids.

The chain employs TRBV18 and TRBJ2-6; there is no DNA to check the TCRdb D call of TRBD1. CDR3 length equals 18 residues. Germline values: CDR1 KGHSH, CDR2 LQKENI. The CDR3 sequence is CASSPRTTGGSGANVLTF.

The genes are TRBV2 and TRBJ2-1; lacking DNA, the TRBD1 call made by TCRdb goes unchecked. The CDR3 extends over 13 amino acids. Per germline, CDR1 SNHLY and CDR2 FYNNEI. CDR3 region: CASSDGDPTPHFF.

V gene TRBV5-1 combines with J gene TRBJ1-4; no DNA is available, so the TRBD1 call from TCRdb remains unchecked. The CDR3 spans 16 residues. Germline V gene data show CDR1 as SGHRS and CDR2 as YFSETQ. The CDR3 here is CASSGGQGSTNEKLFF.

The chain uses TRBV2 and TRBJ1-5. In germline, CDR1 is SNHLY, CDR2 FYNNEI. This CDR3 spans 16 amino acids. CDR3 residues: CASSVRRGSGNQPQHF. The whole variable domain, remainder taken from reference TRBV2 and TRBJ1-5, is EPEVTQTPSHQVTQMGQEVILRCVPISNHLYFYWYRQILGQKVEFLVSFYNNEISEKSEIFDDQFSVERPDGSNFTLKIRSTKLEDSAMYFCASSVRRGSGNQPQHFGDGTRLSIL.

The chain links TRBV29-1 to TRBJ2-7; the TCRdb call, TRBD1, lacks DNA for checking. Germline V gives CDR1 SQVTM, CDR2 ANQGSEA. The CDR3 runs to 13 residues. CDR3 in amino acids: CSVAQRPGYEQYF.

CDR3: CASSEQRQNNEKLFF. The J gene is TRBJ1-4, the V gene TRBV2. In germline, CDR1 is SNHLY, CDR2 FYNNEI. CDR3 length: 15 residues.

The chain is built from TRBV6-1 and TRBJ2-1. The CDR3 spans 17 residues. CDR1 is MNHNS, CDR2 SASEGT, per germline. The CDR3 loop reads CASSRRRLRSSYNEQFF.

The chain recombines TRBV20-1 with TRBJ2-3. This CDR3 is 14 amino acids long. CDR1 and CDR2 from the germline V gene are DFQATT and SNEGSKA (reference sequence). CDR3 region: CSAYVRPSTDTQYF.

The V and J genes are TRBV7-2 and TRBJ1-1; with no DNA, the TCRdb D assignment of TRBD1 cannot be verified. Per the germline V gene, CDR1 is SGHTA and CDR2 is FQGNSA. The CDR3 loop spans 14 amino acids. The CDR3: CASSLDHRGTEAFF.

The J gene is TRBJ2-5, the V gene TRBV25-1. Looked up from germline, CDR1 is MGHDK and CDR2 is SYGVNS. The CDR3 extends over 14 amino acids. The CDR3 spells CASSVTRGTETQYF. The full variable domain, in which reference TRBV25-1 and TRBJ2-5 provide the parts outside the CDR3, is EADIYQTPRYLVIGTGKKITLECSQTMGHDKMYWYQQDPGMELHLIHYSYGVNSTEKGDLSSESTVSRIRTEHFPLTLESARPSHTSQYLCASSVTRGTETQYFGPGTRLLVL.

The chain has TRBV3-1 and TRBJ2-1. The CDR3 is 15 residues long. CDR1 is LGHDT and CDR2 is YNNKEL in the germline V gene (reference sequence). The CDR3 region is CASSLFGTPGNEQFF.

CDR3 residues: CSAGRDFADTQYF. This chain uses TRBV20-1 with TRBJ2-3; the D gene TCRdb calls, TRBD1, cannot be checked with no DNA. The germline CDR1 and CDR2 sequences are DFQATT and SNEGSKA (reference sequence). This CDR3 is built from 13 residues.

This chain connects TRBV6-1 to TRBJ1-1; checking the TCRdb D call of TRBD1 is not possible without DNA. The germline V gene has CDR1 MNHNS and CDR2 SASEGT. The CDR3 covers 13 residues. The CDR3 loop is CASSGDRATEAFF.

J is TRBJ2-6 and V is TRBV15; TCRdb's D call of TRBD1 is untestable without DNA. The CDR3 length is 20 residues. Looked up from germline, CDR1 is LNHNV and CDR2 is YYDKDF (reference sequence). CDR3 protein: CATRLSTAGHTTSGANVLTF.

This chain uses TRBV7-2 with TRBJ1-4; there is no DNA to check the TCRdb D call of TRBD1. Germline V gene data show CDR1 as SGHTA and CDR2 as FQGNSA. This CDR3 is 14 amino acids long. CDR3 residues: CASSSNRGGEKLFF.

The rearrangement uses TRBV27 and TRBJ2-1; TCRdb returns TRBD1, unconfirmable since there is no DNA. CDR1 is MNHEY and CDR2 is SMNVEV in the germline V gene (reference sequence). This CDR3 spans 20 amino acids. CDR3 loop: CASSNKGGRGRLSSYNEQFF.

The V and J genes are TRBV5-1 and TRBJ1-3; the TCRdb D gene call, TRBD1, has no DNA to confirm it. Looked up from germline, CDR1 is SGHRS and CDR2 is YFSETQ. This CDR3 is 15 amino acids long. The CDR3 protein is CASRMTGDAGNTIYF.

The chain carries TRBV6-5 and TRBJ1-5. CDR1 and CDR2 (germline): MNHEY, SVGAGI. The CDR3 covers 16 residues. Here the CDR3 reads CASSYEAGGLNQPQHF.